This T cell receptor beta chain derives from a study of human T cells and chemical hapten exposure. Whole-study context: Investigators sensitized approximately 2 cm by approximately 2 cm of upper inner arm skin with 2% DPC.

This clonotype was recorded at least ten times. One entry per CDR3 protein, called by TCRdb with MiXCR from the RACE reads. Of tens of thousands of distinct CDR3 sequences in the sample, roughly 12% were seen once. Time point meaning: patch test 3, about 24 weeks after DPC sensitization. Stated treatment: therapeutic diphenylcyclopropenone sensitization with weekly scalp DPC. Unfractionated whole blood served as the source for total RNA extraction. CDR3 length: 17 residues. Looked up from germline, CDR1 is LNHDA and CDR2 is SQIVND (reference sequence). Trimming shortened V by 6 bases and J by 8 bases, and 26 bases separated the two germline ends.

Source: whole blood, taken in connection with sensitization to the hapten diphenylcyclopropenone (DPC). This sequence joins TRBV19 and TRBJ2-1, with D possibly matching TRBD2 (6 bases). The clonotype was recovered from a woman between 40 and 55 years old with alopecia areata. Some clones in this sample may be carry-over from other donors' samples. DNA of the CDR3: TGTGCCAGTAGAACGGTAGGGCGGCGGGAAAGCAGGCATGAGCAGTTCTTC. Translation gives CASRTVGRRESRHEQFF.